One sample yielded the 9 T cell receptor beta chains listed below, sequenced in a study of T cells after yellow fever vaccination. TCRdb redid the calling of the 5' RACE reads with MiXCR, one entry per CDR3 protein. In the table there are around 400,000 distinct CDR3 sequences, around a tenth of which are singletons. Material: PBMCs, obtained on the day of the first yellow fever vaccination. These receptors were obtained from a young man who received the YFV17D yellow fever vaccine.

The chain has TRBV7-9 and TRBJ2-5; unclear D gene. The CDR3 spans 15 residues. The V end lost 6 bases, the J end lost 0 bases, and 14 bases lay between the germline ends. In germline, CDR1 is SEHNR, CDR2 FQNEAQ (reference sequence). This CDR3 is CASSRPGPNQETQYF. The CDR3 DNA sequence: TGTGCCAGCAGTCGACCGGGTCCTAACCAAGAGACCCAGTACTTC.

The chain joins TRBV7-2 to TRBJ2-3; 14 nucleotides line up with TRBD2. The CDR3 runs to 20 residues. Germline V lookup: CDR1 SGHTA, CDR2 FQGNSA. The ends lost 8 bases at V and 0 bases at J; junction bases unmatched: 16. CDR3 DNA sequence: TGTGCCAGCGCCGGACTAGCGGGGGGCCCCCGCCCAACTAGCACAGATACGCAGTATTTT. This translates into CASAGLAGGPRPTSTDTQYF. Combining the CDR3 with reference TRBV7-2 and TRBJ2-3 gives the whole variable domain GAGVSQSPSNKVTEKGKDVELRCDPISGHTALYWYRQSLGQGLEFLIYFQGNSAPDKSGLPSDRFSAERTGGSVSTLTIQRTQQEDSAVYLCASAGLAGGPRPTSTDTQYFGPGTRLTVL.

This chain connects TRBV7-3 to TRBJ2-3; 10 bases agree with TRBD2. Germline V gene lookup returns CDR1 SGHTA and CDR2 FQGTGA. With 4 bases clipped from V and 4 bases from J, the junction kept 17 bases outside the gene matches. The CDR3 runs 19 residues. This chain's CDR3 is CASSSTDQAGGITADTQYF. The CDR3 coding sequence is TGTGCCAGCAGCTCGACGGACCAAGCGGGGGGGATCACAGCAGATACGCAGTATTTT.

The rearrangement links TRBV6-5 to TRBJ1-6; D not resolved. This CDR3 spans 17 amino acids. V lost 0 bases and J lost 5, with 14 bases in between. Per germline, CDR1 MNHEY and CDR2 SVGAGI. The CDR3 DNA reads TGTGCCAGCAGTTACTCGGTGGCCGGAGGGAATAATTCACCCCTCCACTTT. This codes for CASSYSVAGGNNSPLHF.

This clonotype was recorded a few times. The J gene is TRBJ2-1, the V gene TRBV5-1, with D tentatively TRBD1 (6 bases). CDR3 size: 18 residues. Germline CDR1 SGHRS, CDR2 YFSETQ. V was trimmed by 3 bases and J by 7 bases, leaving 26 bases between them. CDR3 DNA: TGCGCCAGCAGCTCACCCTCGGGGTGGGCAGGGGCCGGGAATGAGCAGTTCTTC. Translated, it gives CASSSPSGWAGAGNEQFF.

This chain uses TRBV5-1 with TRBJ1-1; TRBD1 matches at 9 bases. This CDR3 has 21 amino acids. The V segment lost 0 bases and the J segment 0 bases; nucleotides outside the gene matches: 18. CDR1 and CDR2 (germline): SGHRS, YFSETQ. The CDR3, as DNA: TGCGCCAGCAGCTTGGATAGTGCGTTTGTGGACAGGGGCGTCATGAACACTGAAGCTTTCTTT. This sequence encodes CASSLDSAFVDRGVMNTEAFF. Supplemented by reference TRBV5-1 and TRBJ1-1, the full variable domain reads KAGVTQTPRYLIKTRGQQVTLSCSPISGHRSVSWYQQTPGQGLQFLFEYFSETQRNKGNFPGRFSGRQFSNSRSEMNVSTLELGDSALYLCASSLDSAFVDRGVMNTEAFFGQGTRLTVV.

The rearrangement joins TRBV15 to TRBJ2-5; no clear D. CDR3 size: 14 residues. Germline V gives CDR1 LNHNV, CDR2 YYDKDF (reference sequence). V lost 0 bases to trimming and J lost 2 bases, with 7 bases between them. The CDR3 loop reads CATSRDADQETQYF. In nucleotides, the CDR3 is TGTGCCACCAGCAGAGATGCAGATCAAGAGACCCAGTACTTC.

The chain couples TRBV11-3 to TRBJ2-1; D call uncertain. The V and J ends lost 1 base and 6 bases respectively, with 10 bases between them. The CDR3 loop spans 14 amino acids. Germline CDR1 is SGHNT and CDR2 is YENEEA. CDR3 bases: TGTGCCAGCAGCTTAGCTTCTTGGGGCAATGAGCAGTTCTTC. It is translated as CASSLASWGNEQFF.

This clonotype has only a few counts. The CDR3 nucleotides are TGTGCCAGCTCAGCCCCTGGCGTGACCCGAGATACGCAGTATTTT. It translates to CASSAPGVTRDTQYF. J is TRBJ2-3 and V is TRBV18; D remains unclear. V was trimmed by 5 bases and J by 5 bases, leaving 17 bases between them. Germline CDR1 and CDR2: KGHSH and LQKENI. The CDR3 runs 15 residues.